These 27 T cell receptor beta chains share one sample of origin, sequenced in a study of CD8+ T cells in alopecia areata listed by TCRdb under 2018. The library was prepared using the immunoSEQ multiplex PCR assay. RNA was extracted from all samples and reverse transcribed into cDNA, which served as template for TCR sequencing. Held by TCRdb, this immuneACCESS table contains in-frame sequences only and omits some clones. Under half of the omission traces to an unresolved V gene where checked; the cause of the rest is unknown. For this sample there are some 110,000 clones; 55% to 70% appear just once. The leading ten clones occupy 2.5% to 3% of the sample. The specimen was CD4+ T cells sorted from blood. All receptors derive from a human donor in good health.

There are a few counts of this clone. The rearrangement uses TRBV9 and TRBJ1-2, with D uncertain. Trimming left V 8 bases short and J 7 bases short, with 18 bases between. CDR1 and CDR2 (germline): SGDLS, YYNGEE. CDR3 size: 13 residues. The CDR3 region is CARTDFPGGGYTF. CDR3 nucleotides: TGTGCCAGGACGGATTTCCCCGGTGGTGGCTACACCTTC.

The CDR3 region is CASSRQGVTGANVLTF. For the CDR3, the DNA is TGTGCCAGCAGCCGACAGGGGGTGACTGGGGCCAACGTCCTGACTTTC. This chain uses TRBV27 with TRBJ2-6; 9 nucleotides match TRBD1. Trimming removed 6 bases from V and 2 bases from J; junction bases left unmatched: 5. Germline CDR1 is MNHEY and CDR2 is SMNVEV (reference sequence). This CDR3 spans 16 amino acids.

The table lists this clone with a few counts. V is TRBV15 and J is TRBJ2-3; the D is unclear. Per the germline V gene, CDR1 is LNHNV and CDR2 is YYDKDF (reference sequence). Trimming stripped 0 bases from V and 3 bases from J, with 10 bases between. This CDR3 is 15 amino acids long. CDR3 loop: CATSRDGKETDTQYF. The CDR3 bases are TGTGCCACCAGCAGAGATGGGAAGGAGACAGATACGCAGTATTTT.

The chain links TRBV29-1 to TRBJ2-2; D gene ambiguous. The germline V gene has CDR1 SQVTM and CDR2 ANQGSEA. V gave up 4 bases and J gave up 2 bases, with 14 bases separating them. The CDR3 has 15 amino acids. The CDR3 here is CSVARTATNTGELFF. The DNA of the CDR3 is TGCAGCGTTGCTAGGACGGCCACAAACACCGGGGAGCTGTTTTTT.

The table lists this clone with a count of one. V is TRBV29-1 and J is TRBJ2-7; unclear D gene. The CDR3 has 14 residues. V lost 4 bases and J 1 base, leaving 14 bases between the germline ends. Germline values: CDR1 SQVTM, CDR2 ANQGSEA. As DNA, the CDR3 is TGCAGCGTTGGGGGTCAGATGGCGTCCTACGAGCAGTACTTC. Translated: CSVGGQMASYEQYF.

With respect to this clone: Other DNA sequences within the sample encode an identical CDR3. This chain uses TRBV30 with TRBJ1-4; the D gene is possibly TRBD1 (5 bases). Per germline, CDR1 GTSNPN and CDR2 SVGIG (reference sequence). V was trimmed by 5 bases and J by 1 base, leaving 8 bases between them. The CDR3 length is 13 residues. In nucleotides, the CDR3 is TGTGCCTGGGACCAGGGAACTAATGAAAAACTGTTTTTT. It translates to CAWDQGTNEKLFF.

This clone was seen only a few times. The chain combines TRBV5-1 with TRBJ2-3, with no clear D. CDR1 is SGHRS and CDR2 is YFSETQ in the germline V gene. The CDR3 loop spans 12 amino acids. V was pared by 0 bases and J by 5 bases, with 4 bases between. The CDR3 region has the DNA TGCGCCAGCAGCTTGGCTGGAGATACGCAGTATTTT. The encoded protein is CASSLAGDTQYF.

The rearrangement links TRBV4-2 to TRBJ2-6; tentatively, D is TRBD1 (5 bases). V lost 5 bases, J lost 4 bases, and 12 bases lay in between. The CDR3 loop spans 15 amino acids. CDR1 LGHNA and CDR2 YNFKEQ come from the germline V gene. This chain's CDR3 is CASSLSGQGANVLTF. The CDR3 DNA reads TGTGCCAGCAGCTTGTCAGGGCAGGGGGCCAACGTCCTGACTTTC.

This clone was counted a few times. The rearrangement links TRBV29-1 to TRBJ1-2; unclear D gene. V lost 7 bases, J lost 4 bases, and 16 bases lay in between. Germline V gene lookup returns CDR1 SQVTM and CDR2 ANQGSEA. CDR3 size: 13 residues. The CDR3 loop reads CSAEVGNGYGYTF. The CDR3 bases are TGCAGCGCCGAGGTGGGGAATGGCTATGGCTACACCTTC. Based on the CDR3 plus reference TRBV29-1 and TRBJ1-2, the full variable domain is SAVISQKPSRDICQRGTSLTIQCQVDSQVTMMFWYRQQPGQSLTLIATANQGSEATYESGFVIDKFPISRPNLTFSTLTVSNMSPEDSSIYLCSAEVGNGYGYTFGSGTRLTVV.

V usage is TRBV9 and J usage is TRBJ1-2; tentatively, D is TRBD1 (6 bases). The germline CDR1 and CDR2 sequences are SGDLS and YYNGEE. The CDR3 is made up of 15 amino acids. The V end was cut by 0 bases, the J end by 5 bases, with 14 bases between. CDR3 sequence: CASSVEYRAVYGYTF. DNA of the CDR3: TGTGCCAGCAGCGTAGAGTACAGGGCCGTATATGGCTACACCTTC.

V usage is TRBV27 and J usage is TRBJ1-5; no clear D. The germline V gene has CDR1 MNHEY and CDR2 SMNVEV (reference sequence). The CDR3 spans 12 residues. V was cut by 6 bases and J by 7 bases, with 10 bases left in between. The CDR3 loop reads CASRALGQPQHF. The CDR3 bases are TGTGCCAGCAGGGCCTTAGGCCAGCCCCAGCATTTT.

V and J are TRBV5-6 and TRBJ1-4, with D hard to call. Trimming removed 1 base from V and 5 bases from J, with 3 bases in between. The V gene's germline CDR1 is SGHDT and CDR2 YYEEEE. This CDR3 is built from 12 residues. The CDR3 DNA reads TGTGCCAGCAGCTTGCAGAATGAAAAACTGTTTTTT. This encodes CASSLQNEKLFF.

The rearrangement links TRBV2 to TRBJ1-2; D gene unclear. V was trimmed by 7 bases and J by 8 bases, leaving 14 bases between them. This CDR3 comprises 12 residues. Per the germline V gene, CDR1 is SNHLY and CDR2 is FYNNEI. CDR3 protein: CASNRVTLGYTF. CDR3 coding DNA: TGTGCCAGCAATCGCGTTACCTTAGGCTACACCTTC.

The rearrangement links TRBV5-6 to TRBJ1-1; D not certain. The germline gives CDR1 SGHDT, CDR2 YYEEEE. V was pared by 4 bases and J by 11 bases, with 21 bases between. There are 14 residues in the CDR3. This CDR3 is CASSRGRTVDSAFF. DNA for the CDR3: TGTGCCAGCAGCAGAGGGAGGACTGTCGATTCGGCTTTCTTT.

The V call is TRBV27, the J call TRBJ1-1; 9 bases agree with TRBD1. Losses at the gene ends were 6 bases for V and 10 bases for J; bases not matched to a gene: 6. Germline assignment: CDR1 MNHEY and CDR2 SMNVEV (reference sequence). The length of the CDR3 is 12 residues. CDR3 sequence (DNA): TGTGCCAGCAGATCTCCGGGACAGGGAGCTTTCTTT. Protein product: CASRSPGQGAFF.

The J gene is TRBJ1-2, the V gene TRBV9; D is uncertain. The CDR3 is 11 amino acids. Between the trimmed V and J ends, which lost 4 bases and 7 bases, there was a span of 8 bases. Germline V gene sequence: CDR1 SGDLS, CDR2 YYNGEE. The CDR3 DNA follows: TGTGCCAGCAGCCTCGAAGTTGGCTACACCTTC. Protein product: CASSLEVGYTF.

The chain uses TRBV5-1 and TRBJ1-1, with D unresolved. Trimming left V 1 base short and J 0 bases short, with 7 bases between. The CDR3 totals 14 residues. Germline loops: CDR1 SGHRS, CDR2 YFSETQ. In DNA form, the CDR3 reads TGCGCCAGCAGCTTGAGCGGGATGAACACTGAAGCTTTCTTT. Protein sequence: CASSLSGMNTEAFF.

This clone was detected many times. Here the CDR3 DNA reads TGTGCCAGCAGCCAAGTCGGGGGGAACCAAGAGACCCAGTACTTC. Translation gives CASSQVGGNQETQYF. V is TRBV14 and J is TRBJ2-5; TRBD2 aligns across 7 bases. Germline-derived CDR1 and CDR2 are SGHDN and FVKESK. With 1 base clipped from V and 0 bases from J, the junction kept 2 bases outside the gene matches. This CDR3 has 15 amino acids. The full variable domain, rest sourced from reference TRBV14 and TRBJ2-5, is EAGVTQFPSHSVIEKGQTVTLRCDPISGHDNLYWYRRVMGKEIKFLLHFVKESKQDESGMPNNRFLAERTGGTYSTLKVQPAELEDSGVYFCASSQVGGNQETQYFGPGTRLLVL.

The chain couples TRBV20-1 to TRBJ1-1; D ambiguous. CDR1 and CDR2 (germline): DFQATT, SNEGSKA (reference sequence). V was trimmed by 2 bases and J by 7 bases, leaving 8 bases between them. This CDR3 has 11 residues. DNA of the CDR3: TGCAGTGCTAGATCGCCGGGTGAAGCTTTCTTT. It translates to CSARSPGEAFF.

The J gene is TRBJ2-1, the V gene TRBV9; D is uncertain. Trimming left V 0 bases short and J 7 bases short, with 8 bases between. In germline, CDR1 is SGDLS, CDR2 YYNGEE. This CDR3 is 13 amino acids long. CDR3: CASSVVGMNEQFF. The DNA for the CDR3 is TGTGCCAGCAGCGTAGTTGGGATGAATGAGCAGTTCTTC.

The chain recombines TRBV4-1 with TRBJ1-6, with a possible D match to TRBD1 (5 bases). The CDR3 spans 16 residues. Per germline, CDR1 MGHRA and CDR2 YSYEKL. V lost 2 bases, J lost 11 bases, and 19 bases lay in between. DNA for the CDR3: TGCGCCAGCAGCCAACCTGGGACCGAGCCGGATCCACCCCTCCACTTT. Its protein product is CASSQPGTEPDPPLHF.

This clone was counted between two and nine times. The J gene is TRBJ2-2, the V gene TRBV15; D is possibly TRBD1 or TRBD2 (6 bases each). The germline V gene has CDR1 LNHNV and CDR2 YYDKDF (reference sequence). V lost 2 bases and J lost 6, with 10 bases in between. The CDR3 consists of 14 residues. Here the CDR3 reads CATSRPGAAGELFF. Here the CDR3 DNA reads TGTGCCACCAGCAGACCGGGGGCAGCCGGGGAGCTGTTTTTT.

V gene TRBV29-1 combines with J gene TRBJ2-1; the match to TRBD1 covers 9 bases. The junction had 5 bases not matched to a gene; V was cut back by 4 bases and J by 10 bases. The CDR3 consists of 12 residues. CDR1 and CDR2 from the germline V gene are SQVTM and ANQGSEA. CDR3 amino acids: CSVVWGQGEQFF. In DNA, the CDR3 is TGCAGCGTTGTGTGGGGACAGGGCGAGCAGTTCTTC.

This clone was recorded a few times. The CDR3 protein is CASTPRPGGLSNQPQHF. CDR3 DNA: TGCGCCAGCACCCCCCGACCGGGAGGTCTTAGCAATCAGCCCCAGCATTTT. This chain links TRBV23-1 with TRBJ1-5; D is unresolved. TRBV23-1 is an ORF, with its function uncertain. The CDR3 is 17 amino acids. V lost 7 bases and J lost 0, with 19 bases in between.

V and J are TRBV29-1 and TRBJ1-1, with TRBD1 matching over 8 bases. Germline values: CDR1 SQVTM, CDR2 ANQGSEA. V shed 5 bases and J 9 bases; nucleotides not matched to a gene: 2. The CDR3 runs 10 residues. The CDR3 nucleotides read TGCAGCGTTCGACAGGGGCAAGCTTTCTTT. Encoded protein: CSVRQGQAFF. Based on the CDR3 plus reference TRBV29-1 and TRBJ1-1, the full variable domain is SAVISQKPSRDICQRGTSLTIQCQVDSQVTMMFWYRQQPGQSLTLIATANQGSEATYESGFVIDKFPISRPNLTFSTLTVSNMSPEDSSIYLCSVRQGQAFFGQGTRLTVV.

The chain couples TRBV6-6 to TRBJ2-7, with D possibly matching TRBD1 (6 bases). Deletions cut 5 bases from V and 3 bases from J, with 11 bases between. CDR3 length: 13 amino acids. Per germline, CDR1 MNHNY and CDR2 SVGAGI (reference sequence). This CDR3 reads CASSLDSNYEQYF. The CDR3 region has the DNA TGTGCCAGCAGTCTGGACAGTAACTACGAGCAGTACTTC.

This clone was found once. This chain joins TRBV6-6 and TRBJ1-1; no clear D gene. V was cut by 5 bases and J by 11 bases, with 9 bases left in between. The germline gives CDR1 MNHNY, CDR2 SVGAGI (reference sequence). The CDR3 runs to 10 residues. The CDR3 loop reads CASSSDAAFF. The CDR3 DNA sequence: TGTGCCAGCAGTAGTGACGCCGCTTTCTTT.